This is a list of T cell receptor beta chains from one sample in a study of shared clonotypes between healthy human individuals. TCRdb keeps only in-frame clones here, not all; method: immunoSEQ multiplex PCR. This repertoire shows nearly 1 million clones, 70% to 85% found once; its top ten account for about 1.5%. The specimen was memory CD4+ T cells sorted from blood. The receptor set was obtained from a young man in good health. The CDR3 runs from the conserved cysteine through the conserved F or W. A D gene is named only where the DNA matches it firmly. The size entry is marked missing in some rows and otherwise reads once, few, many or a size class.

>TRBV6-5|-|TRBJ1-1|15|-
CASSYSRQRRAEAFF
TGTGCCAGCAGTTACTCAAGACAGAGGAGAGCTGAAGCTTTCTTT
>TRBV2|-|TRBJ2-3|14|-
CASSHWTTRDTQYF
TGTGCCAGCAGTCACTGGACAACCCGGGATACGCAGTATTTT
>TRBV5-1|many|TRBJ2-7|14|TRBD1
CASSPGTGESKQYF
TGCGCCAGCAGCCCCGGGACAGGGGAATCAAAGCAGTACTTC
>TRBV27|few|TRBJ1-5|15|TRBD1
CASSPRGQGAQPQHF
TGTGCCAGCAGCCCTCGGGGACAGGGGGCACAGCCCCAGCATTTT
>TRBV7-9|few|TRBJ1-1|17|-
CASSNALLAGMNTEAFF
TGTGCCAGCAGCAATGCCCTCCTCGCGGGGATGAACACTGAAGCTTTCTTT
>TRBV5-1|-|TRBJ2-7|17|-
CASSLTIPQGISYEQYF
TGCGCCAGCAGCCTGACCATACCACAGGGAATTTCCTACGAGCAGTACTTC
>TRBV5-5|-|TRBJ2-1|14|-
CASSLEGRYNEQFF
TGTGCCAGCAGCTTGGAGGGCAGATACAATGAGCAGTTCTTC
>TRBV6-6|few|TRBJ2-5|14|-
CASSYQSDTQTQYF
TGTGCCAGCAGTTACCAATCGGACACGCAGACCCAGTACTTC
>TRBV19|-|TRBJ2-7|13|TRBD2
CATSTSGSYEQYF
TGTGCCACCTCGACTAGCGGGAGCTACGAGCAGTACTTC
>TRBV7-2|once|TRBJ2-1|11|-
CASSLKQEQFF
TGTGCCAGCAGCTTAAAACAGGAGCAGTTCTTC
>TRBV18|once|TRBJ2-7|16|TRBD2
CASSLGTSGSSYEQYF
TGTGCCAGCTCACTCGGGACTAGCGGGAGTTCCTACGAGCAGTACTTC
>TRBV27|-|TRBJ2-1|15|-
CASSRPAGLYNEQFF
TGTGCCAGCAGCAGACCCGCGGGACTTTACAATGAGCAGTTCTTC
>TRBV28|-|TRBJ2-4|16|TRBD2
CASSLSGGPSKNIQYF
TGTGCCAGCAGTTTAAGCGGGGGCCCCTCCAAAAACATTCAGTACTTC
>TRBV6-5|-|TRBJ1-2|12|-
CASSYSNGGYTF
TGTGCCAGCAGTTACTCCAACGGTGGCTACACCTTC
>TRBV2|-|TRBJ1-5|14|-
CASGKEGSAQPQHF
TGTGCCAGCGGAAAAGAGGGGTCCGCTCAGCCCCAGCATTTT
>TRBV28|-|TRBJ1-2|14|TRBD1
CASSSAGQNYGYTF
TGTGCCAGCAGTAGTGCGGGACAGAACTATGGCTACACCTTC
>TRBV4-3|-|TRBJ1-6|15|-
CASSFRGVYNSPLHF
TGCGCCAGCAGCTTTCGGGGTGTTTATAATTCACCCCTCCACTTT
>TRBV11-3|-|TRBJ2-7|14|TRBD2
CTSNSRRGSYEQYF
TGTACCAGCAACTCGAGACGCGGGAGCTACGAGCAGTACTTC
>TRBV18|few|TRBJ2-7|12|-
CASSPAGYEQYF
TGTGCCAGCTCACCAGCAGGCTACGAGCAGTACTTC
>TRBV28|few|TRBJ2-5|14|-
CASSWGSIQETQYF
TGTGCCAGCTCTTGGGGGTCTATCCAAGAGACCCAGTACTTC
>TRBV18|-|TRBJ2-7|15|-
CASSLNRASSHEQYF
TGTGCCAGCTCACTCAACCGGGCCTCCTCCCACGAGCAGTACTTC
>TRBV30|-|TRBJ1-1|13|-
CAWRKTENTEAFF
TGTGCCTGGAGAAAAACTGAGAACACTGAAGCTTTCTTT
>TRBV25-1|once|TRBJ2-3|16|-
CASSLVGRRGADTQYF
TGTGCCAGCAGTCTAGTTGGGCGCAGGGGGGCAGATACGCAGTATTTT
>TRBV30|-|TRBJ1-3|13|-
CAWMTGPGNTIYF
TGTGCCTGGATGACAGGTCCTGGAAACACCATATATTTT
>TRBV4-1|-|TRBJ1-6|15|-
CASSPDWGPNSPLHF
TGCGCCAGCAGCCCCGATTGGGGGCCCAATTCACCCCTCCACTTT
>TRBV12-5|-|TRBJ2-3|16|-
CASGFISGHPQDTQYF
TGTGCTAGTGGTTTTATCTCGGGACACCCCCAAGATACGCAGTATTTT
>TRBV28|few|TRBJ1-5|12|-
CASRTVSQPQHF
TGTGCCAGCAGGACGGTAAGTCAGCCCCAGCATTTT
>TRBV2|few|TRBJ1-1|11|-
CASKRDTEAFF
TGTGCCAGCAAACGAGACACTGAAGCTTTCTTT
>TRBV2|once|TRBJ2-5|15|TRBD2
CASSGTSGGVKTQYF
TGTGCCAGCAGTGGGACTAGCGGGGGGGTGAAGACCCAGTACTTC
>TRBV5-1|-|TRBJ2-3|15|TRBD1
CASSPIRTGENTQYF
TGCGCCAGCAGCCCGATAAGGACAGGGGAAAATACGCAGTATTTT
>TRBV6-5|once|TRBJ2-1|13|TRBD2
CATHRTSGNEQFF
TGTGCCACCCATCGGACTAGCGGCAATGAGCAGTTCTTC
>TRBV5-6|-|TRBJ1-1|15|TRBD1
CASSLQGARYTEAFF
TGTGCCAGCAGCTTACAGGGGGCGCGTTACACTGAAGCTTTCTTT
>TRBV5-1|-|TRBJ2-3|16|TRBD2
CASSPGLAIATDTQYF
TGCGCCAGCAGCCCGGGACTAGCGATTGCAACAGATACGCAGTATTTT
>TRBV4-3|-|TRBJ2-7|14|TRBD2
CASSQGASGYEQYF
TGCGCCAGCAGCCAAGGGGCTAGCGGCTACGAGCAGTACTTC
>TRBV9|many|TRBJ2-5|15|-
CASSVAGGEVETQYF
TGTGCCAGCAGCGTAGCGGGTGGGGAGGTGGAGACCCAGTACTTC
>TRBV6-1|-|TRBJ1-5|16|-
CASSDISVMGNQPQHF
TGTGCCAGCAGTGATATCTCAGTCATGGGCAATCAGCCCCAGCATTTT
>TRBV6-1|-|TRBJ1-2|15|-
CASSEAVAGFYGYTF
TGTGCCAGCAGTGAAGCGGTGGCAGGGTTCTATGGCTACACCTTC
>TRBV15|-|TRBJ1-5|17|-
CATRSRGKTHSNQPQHF
TGTGCCACCAGGTCCCGGGGGAAGACCCATAGCAATCAGCCCCAGCATTTT
>TRBV5-4|-|TRBJ2-1|15|TRBD1
CASRRDRGSYNEQFF
TGTGCCAGCAGGCGGGACAGGGGCTCCTACAATGAGCAGTTCTTC
>TRBV7-9|few|TRBJ1-6|17|-
CASSLSAGGRTNSPLHF
TGTGCCAGCAGCTTATCTGCTGGGGGCCGTACGAATTCACCCCTCCACTTT
>TRBV5-6|-|TRBJ2-7|12|-
CASSLPLGEQYF
TGTGCCAGCAGCTTGCCCTTGGGGGAGCAGTACTTC
>TRBV7-9|many|TRBJ1-2|11|-
CASSLAGSYTF
TGTGCCAGCAGCTTAGCTGGCAGTTACACCTTC
>TRBV30|-|TRBJ1-5|13|-
CAWSGGANQPQHF
TGTGCCTGGAGTGGAGGGGCGAATCAGCCCCAGCATTTT